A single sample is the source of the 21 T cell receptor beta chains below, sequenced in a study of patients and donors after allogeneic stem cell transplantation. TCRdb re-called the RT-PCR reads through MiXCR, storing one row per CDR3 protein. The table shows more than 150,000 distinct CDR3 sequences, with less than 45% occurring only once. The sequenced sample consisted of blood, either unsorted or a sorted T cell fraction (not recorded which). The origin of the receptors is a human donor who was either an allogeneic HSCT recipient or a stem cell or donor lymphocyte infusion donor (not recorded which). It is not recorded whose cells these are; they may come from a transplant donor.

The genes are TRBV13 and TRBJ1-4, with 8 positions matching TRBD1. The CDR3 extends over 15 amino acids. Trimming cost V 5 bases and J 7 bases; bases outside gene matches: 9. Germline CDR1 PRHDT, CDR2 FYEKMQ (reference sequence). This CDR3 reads CASSPQTGTGEKLFF. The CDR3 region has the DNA TGTGCCAGCAGCCCCCAGACAGGGACAGGTGAAAAACTGTTTTTT.

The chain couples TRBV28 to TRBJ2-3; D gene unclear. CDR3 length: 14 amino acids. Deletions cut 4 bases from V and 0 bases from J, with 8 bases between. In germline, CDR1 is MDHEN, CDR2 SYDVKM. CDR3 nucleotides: TGTGCCAGCAGTTATATACTCAGCACAGATACGCAGTATTTT. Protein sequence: CASSYILSTDTQYF. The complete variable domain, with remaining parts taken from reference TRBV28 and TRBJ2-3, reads DVKVTQSSRYLVKRTGEKVFLECVQDMDHENMFWYRQDPGLGLRLIYFSYDVKMKEKGDIPEGYSVSREKKERFSLILESASTNQTSMYLCASSYILSTDTQYFGPGTRLTVL.

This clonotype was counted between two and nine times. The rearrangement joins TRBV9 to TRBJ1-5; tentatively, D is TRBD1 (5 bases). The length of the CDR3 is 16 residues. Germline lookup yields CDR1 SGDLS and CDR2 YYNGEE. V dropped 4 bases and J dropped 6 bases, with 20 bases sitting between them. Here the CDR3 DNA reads TGTGCCAGCAGCCCCCGATTCCGGGGGTTGCGTCAGCCCCAGCATTTT. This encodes CASSPRFRGLRQPQHF.

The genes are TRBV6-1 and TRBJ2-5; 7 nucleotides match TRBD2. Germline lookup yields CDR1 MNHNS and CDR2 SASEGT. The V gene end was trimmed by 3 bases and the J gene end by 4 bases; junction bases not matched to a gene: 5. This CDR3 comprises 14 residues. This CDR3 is CASSDPSGGETQYF. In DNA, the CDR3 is TGTGCCAGCAGTGACCCTTCGGGGGGAGAGACCCAGTACTTC.

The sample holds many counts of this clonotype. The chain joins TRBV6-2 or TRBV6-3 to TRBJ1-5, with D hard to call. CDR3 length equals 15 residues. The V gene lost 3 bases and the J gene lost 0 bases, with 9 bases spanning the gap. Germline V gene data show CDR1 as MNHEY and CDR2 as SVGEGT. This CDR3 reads CASSYVGYSNQPQHF. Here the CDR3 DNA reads TGTGCCAGCAGTTATGTCGGCTATAGCAATCAGCCCCAGCATTTT.

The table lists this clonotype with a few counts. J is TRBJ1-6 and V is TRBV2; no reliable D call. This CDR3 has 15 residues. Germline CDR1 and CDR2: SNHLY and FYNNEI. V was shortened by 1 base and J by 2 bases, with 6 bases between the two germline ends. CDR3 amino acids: CASSEGTPYNSPLHF. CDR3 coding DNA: TGTGCCAGCAGTGAAGGAACACCCTATAATTCACCCCTCCACTTT.

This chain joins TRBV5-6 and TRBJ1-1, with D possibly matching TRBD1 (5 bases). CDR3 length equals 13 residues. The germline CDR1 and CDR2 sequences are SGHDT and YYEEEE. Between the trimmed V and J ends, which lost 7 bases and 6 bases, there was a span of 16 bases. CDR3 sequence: CASSRGGYAEAFF. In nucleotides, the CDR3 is TGTGCCAGCTCCCGGGGGGGATACGCTGAAGCTTTCTTT.

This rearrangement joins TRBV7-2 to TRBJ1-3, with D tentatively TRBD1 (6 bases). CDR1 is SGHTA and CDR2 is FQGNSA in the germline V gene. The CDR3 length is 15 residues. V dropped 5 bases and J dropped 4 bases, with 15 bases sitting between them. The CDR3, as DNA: TGTGCCAGCAGCGAAACCCCAGGGGAGGGAAACACCATATATTTT. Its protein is CASSETPGEGNTIYF.

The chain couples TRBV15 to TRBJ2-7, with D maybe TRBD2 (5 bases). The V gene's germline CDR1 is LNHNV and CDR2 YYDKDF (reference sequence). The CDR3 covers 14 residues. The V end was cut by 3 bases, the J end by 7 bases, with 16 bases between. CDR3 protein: CATSSALGEREQYF. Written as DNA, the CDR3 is TGTGCCACCAGCAGCGCCTTGGGAGAGCGTGAGCAGTACTTC. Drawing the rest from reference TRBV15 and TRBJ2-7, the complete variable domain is DAMVIQNPRYQVTQFGKPVTLSCSQTLNHNVMYWYQQKSSQAPKLLFHYYDKDFNNEADTPDNFQSRRPNTSFCFLDIRSPGLGDTAMYLCATSSALGEREQYFGPGTRLTVT.

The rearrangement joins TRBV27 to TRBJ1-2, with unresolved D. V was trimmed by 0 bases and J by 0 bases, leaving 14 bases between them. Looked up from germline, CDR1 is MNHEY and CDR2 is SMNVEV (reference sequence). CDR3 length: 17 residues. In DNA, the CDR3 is TGTGCCAGCAGTTTATCCATACGAAGTGTTTCTAACTATGGCTACACCTTC. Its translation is CASSLSIRSVSNYGYTF.

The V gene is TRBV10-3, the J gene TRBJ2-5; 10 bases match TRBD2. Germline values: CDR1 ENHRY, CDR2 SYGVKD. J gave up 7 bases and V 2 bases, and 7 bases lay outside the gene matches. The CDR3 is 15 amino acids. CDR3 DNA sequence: TGTGCCATCAGTGAGACGACTAGCGGGTCTCGGACCCAGTACTTC. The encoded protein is CAISETTSGSRTQYF.

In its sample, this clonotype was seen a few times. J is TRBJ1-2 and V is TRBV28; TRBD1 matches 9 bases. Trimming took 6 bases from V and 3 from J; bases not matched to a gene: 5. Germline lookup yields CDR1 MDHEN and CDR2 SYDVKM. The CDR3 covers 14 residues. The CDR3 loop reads CASSETGGYYGYTF. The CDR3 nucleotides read TGTGCCAGCAGCGAGACAGGGGGTTACTATGGCTACACCTTC.

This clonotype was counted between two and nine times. The CDR3 sequence: CASSFRQGGNQPQHF. CDR3 DNA: TGTGCCAGCAGTTTTAGACAGGGGGGCAATCAGCCCCAGCATTTT. This chain uses TRBV12-3 or TRBV12-4 with TRBJ1-5; 9 bases are shared with TRBD1. CDR3 length: 15 amino acids. The ends lost 3 bases at V and 2 bases at J; junction bases unmatched: 2.

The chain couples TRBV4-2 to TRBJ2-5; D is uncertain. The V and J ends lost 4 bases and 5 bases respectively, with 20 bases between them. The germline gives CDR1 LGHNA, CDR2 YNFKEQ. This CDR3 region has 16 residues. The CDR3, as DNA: TGTGCCAGCAGCCCCCAAGACGGGCAATTGGGCGAGACCCAGTACTTC. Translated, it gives CASSPQDGQLGETQYF.

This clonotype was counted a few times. DNA of the CDR3: TGTGCCAGCAGAACCGGGACGGATAACTATGGCTACACCTTC. It yields the protein CASRTGTDNYGYTF. The chain has TRBV12-3 or TRBV12-4 and TRBJ1-2; D is perhaps TRBD1 (5 bases). The CDR3 has 14 residues. V lost 6 bases and J 1 base, leaving 12 bases between the germline ends.

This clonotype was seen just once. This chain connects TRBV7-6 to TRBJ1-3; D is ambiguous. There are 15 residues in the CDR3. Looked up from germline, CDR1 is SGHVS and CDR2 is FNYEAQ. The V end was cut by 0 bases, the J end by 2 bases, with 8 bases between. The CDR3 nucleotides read TGTGCCAGCAGCTTAGCTTCGCCGACTGGAAACACCATATATTTT. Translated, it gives CASSLASPTGNTIYF. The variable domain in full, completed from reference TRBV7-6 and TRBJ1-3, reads GAGVSQSPRYKVTKRGQDVALRCDPISGHVSLYWYRQALGQGPEFLTYFNYEAQQDKSGLPNDRFSAERPEGSISTLTIQRTEQRDSAMYRCASSLASPTGNTIYFGEGSWLTVV.

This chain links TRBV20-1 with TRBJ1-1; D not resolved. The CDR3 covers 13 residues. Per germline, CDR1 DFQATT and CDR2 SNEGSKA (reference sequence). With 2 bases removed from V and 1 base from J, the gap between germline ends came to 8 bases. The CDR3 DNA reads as TGCAGTGCTAGACCGGACGAGAACACTGAAGCTTTCTTT. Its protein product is CSARPDENTEAFF.

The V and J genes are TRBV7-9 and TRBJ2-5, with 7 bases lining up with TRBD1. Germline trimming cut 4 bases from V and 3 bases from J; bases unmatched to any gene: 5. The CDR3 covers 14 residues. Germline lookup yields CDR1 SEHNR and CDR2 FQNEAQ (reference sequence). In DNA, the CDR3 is TGTGCCAGCAGCTCGGGACAGTACGAAGAGACCCAGTACTTC. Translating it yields CASSSGQYEETQYF. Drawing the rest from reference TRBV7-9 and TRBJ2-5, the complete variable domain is DTGVSQNPRHKITKRGQNVTFRCDPISEHNRLYWYRQTLGQGPEFLTYFQNEAQLEKSRLLSDRFSAERPKGSFSTLEIQRTEQGDSAMYLCASSSGQYEETQYFGPGTRLLVL.

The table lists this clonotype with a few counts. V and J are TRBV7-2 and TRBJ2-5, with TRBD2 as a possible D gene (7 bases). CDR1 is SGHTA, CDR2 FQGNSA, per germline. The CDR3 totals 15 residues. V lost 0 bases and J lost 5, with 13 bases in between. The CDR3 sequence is CASSLAGLGGETQYF. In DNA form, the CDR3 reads TGTGCCAGCAGCTTAGCCGGACTAGGGGGGGAGACCCAGTACTTC.

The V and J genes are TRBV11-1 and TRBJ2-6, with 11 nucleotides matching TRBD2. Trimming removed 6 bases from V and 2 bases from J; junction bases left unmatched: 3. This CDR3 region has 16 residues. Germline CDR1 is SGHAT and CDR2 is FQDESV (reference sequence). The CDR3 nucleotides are TGTGCCAGCAGGTCTAGCGGGAGGACTGGGGCCAACGTCCTGACTTTC. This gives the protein CASRSSGRTGANVLTF.

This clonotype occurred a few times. CDR3 region: CASSDSYGGKLFF. The CDR3 DNA sequence: TGTGCCAGCAGCGACAGTTATGGAGGAAAACTGTTTTTT. The J gene is TRBJ1-4, the V gene TRBV28; D is perhaps TRBD1 (5 bases). Germline CDR1 reads MDHEN; CDR2 reads SYDVKM. This CDR3 is 13 amino acids long. The germline V and J ends were trimmed by 6 bases and 10 bases, with 15 bases remaining between them. The full variable domain, its missing parts supplied by reference TRBV28 and TRBJ1-4, is DVKVTQSSRYLVKRTGEKVFLECVQDMDHENMFWYRQDPGLGLRLIYFSYDVKMKEKGDIPEGYSVSREKKERFSLILESASTNQTSMYLCASSDSYGGKLFFGSGTQLSVL.